The present T cell receptor beta chain was sequenced within a study of persistence of HIV-infected CD4 T cells. The libraries were made with immunoSEQ version 4 in survey mode. The data were produced by immunoSEQ multiplex PCR, yet TCRdb's version contains in-frame clones alone and is incomplete. The table records 25,000 to 35,000 clones, approximately 78% of them present only once. The germline V gene has CDR1 PRHDT and CDR2 FYEKMQ (reference sequence). This CDR3 has 17 residues. Trimming pared 2 bases from V and 2 bases from J, leaving 13 bases between. The count of this clone is one. The target antigen is unknown. Lysates of CMV-infected fibroblasts at 10 ug/mL stimulated these cells. CD40L-negative CD69-negative CD45RO-high memory CD4+ T cells were sorted as populations depleted of antigen-responding cells.

Here the sequenced sample was CD4+ T cells sorted from PBMCs after 18-hour stimulation, taken from a patient who received antiretroviral therapy. This sequence joins TRBV13 and TRBJ1-6; D might be TRBD1 (5 bases). This TCR was recovered from an adult woman with HIV who was CMV-seropositive. In DNA, the CDR3 is TGTGCCAGCAGCTTAAGTGGAGGGGCCACCTATAATTCACCCCTCCACTTT. It translates to CASSLSGGATYNSPLHF.